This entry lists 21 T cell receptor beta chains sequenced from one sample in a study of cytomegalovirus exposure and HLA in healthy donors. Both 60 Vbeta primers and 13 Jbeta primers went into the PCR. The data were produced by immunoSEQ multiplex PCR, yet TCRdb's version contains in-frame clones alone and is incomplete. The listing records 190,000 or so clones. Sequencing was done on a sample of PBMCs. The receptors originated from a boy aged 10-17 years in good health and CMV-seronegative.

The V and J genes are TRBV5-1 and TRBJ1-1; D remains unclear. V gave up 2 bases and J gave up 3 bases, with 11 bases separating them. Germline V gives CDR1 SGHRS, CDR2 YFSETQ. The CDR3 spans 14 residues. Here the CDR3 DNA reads TGCGCCAGCAGCTTTGGTGGGCTCTACACTGAAGCTTTCTTT. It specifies CASSFGGLYTEAFF. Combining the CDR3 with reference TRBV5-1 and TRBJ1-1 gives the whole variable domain KAGVTQTPRYLIKTRGQQVTLSCSPISGHRSVSWYQQTPGQGLQFLFEYFSETQRNKGNFPGRFSGRQFSNSRSEMNVSTLELGDSALYLCASSFGGLYTEAFFGQGTRLTVV.

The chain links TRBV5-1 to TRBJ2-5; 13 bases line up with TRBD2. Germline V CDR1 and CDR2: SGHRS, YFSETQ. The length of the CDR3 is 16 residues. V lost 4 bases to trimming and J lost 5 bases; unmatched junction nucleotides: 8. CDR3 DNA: TGCGCCAGCAGCGAACGACTAGCGGGGGGCACGGAGACCCAGTACTTC. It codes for CASSERLAGGTETQYF.

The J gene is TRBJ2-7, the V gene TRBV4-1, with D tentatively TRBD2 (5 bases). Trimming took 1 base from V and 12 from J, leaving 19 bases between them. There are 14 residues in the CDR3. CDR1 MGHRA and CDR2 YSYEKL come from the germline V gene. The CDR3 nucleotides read TGCGCCAGCAGCCAAGTCCCAGGTACGGGGTCGAGGTACTTC. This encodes CASSQVPGTGSRYF.

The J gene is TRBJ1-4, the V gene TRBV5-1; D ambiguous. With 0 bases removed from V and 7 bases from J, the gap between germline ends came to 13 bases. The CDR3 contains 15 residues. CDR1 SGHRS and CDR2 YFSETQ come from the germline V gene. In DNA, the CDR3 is TGCGCCAGCAGCTTGGGCGACGCTACGGGTGAAAAACTGTTTTTT. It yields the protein CASSLGDATGEKLFF.

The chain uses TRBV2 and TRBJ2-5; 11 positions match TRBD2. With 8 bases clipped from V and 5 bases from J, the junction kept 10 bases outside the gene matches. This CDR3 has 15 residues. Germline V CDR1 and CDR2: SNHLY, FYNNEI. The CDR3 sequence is CASGVAGGPGETQYF. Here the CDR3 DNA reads TGTGCCAGCGGGGTAGCGGGGGGGCCAGGGGAGACCCAGTACTTC.

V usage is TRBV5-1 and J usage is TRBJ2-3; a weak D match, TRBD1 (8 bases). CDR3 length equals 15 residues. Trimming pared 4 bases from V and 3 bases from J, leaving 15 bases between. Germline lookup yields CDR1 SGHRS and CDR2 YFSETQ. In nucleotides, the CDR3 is TGCGCCAGCAGCCACAGGGGGGGGTCAACAGATACGCAGTATTTT. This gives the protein CASSHRGGSTDTQYF.

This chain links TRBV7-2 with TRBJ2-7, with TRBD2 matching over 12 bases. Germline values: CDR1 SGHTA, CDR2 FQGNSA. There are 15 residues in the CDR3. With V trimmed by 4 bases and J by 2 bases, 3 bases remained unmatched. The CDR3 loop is CASSSGLAGPYEQYF. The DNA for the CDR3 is TGTGCCAGCAGCTCAGGACTAGCGGGACCCTACGAGCAGTACTTC.

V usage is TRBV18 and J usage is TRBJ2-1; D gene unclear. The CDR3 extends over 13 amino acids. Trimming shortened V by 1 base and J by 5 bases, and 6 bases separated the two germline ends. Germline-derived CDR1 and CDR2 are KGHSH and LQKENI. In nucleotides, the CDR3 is TGTGCCAGCTCACCACTACTCGACAATGAGCAGTTCTTC. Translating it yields CASSPLLDNEQFF. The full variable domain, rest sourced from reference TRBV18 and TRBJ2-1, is NAGVMQNPRHLVRRRGQEARLRCSPMKGHSHVYWYRQLPEEGLKFMVYLQKENIIDESGMPKERFSAEFPKEGPSILRIQQVVRGDSAAYFCASSPLLDNEQFFGPGTRLTVL.

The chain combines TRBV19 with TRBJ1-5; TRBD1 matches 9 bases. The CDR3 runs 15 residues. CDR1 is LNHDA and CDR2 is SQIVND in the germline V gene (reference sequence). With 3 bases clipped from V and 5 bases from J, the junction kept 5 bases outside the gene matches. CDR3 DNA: TGTGCCAGTAGTATCTGGGACAGGGCATATCAGCCCCAGCATTTT. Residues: CASSIWDRAYQPQHF.

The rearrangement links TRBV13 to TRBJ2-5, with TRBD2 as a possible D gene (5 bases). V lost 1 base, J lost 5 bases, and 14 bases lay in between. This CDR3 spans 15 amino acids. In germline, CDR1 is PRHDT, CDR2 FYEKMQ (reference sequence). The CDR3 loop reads CASSLVRLTHETQYF. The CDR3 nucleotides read TGTGCCAGCAGCTTAGTGAGACTAACCCATGAGACCCAGTACTTC.

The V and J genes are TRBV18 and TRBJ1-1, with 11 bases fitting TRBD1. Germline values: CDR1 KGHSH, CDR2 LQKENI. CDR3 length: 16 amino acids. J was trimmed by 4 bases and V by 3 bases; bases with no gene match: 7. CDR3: CASSPSPGTGGTEAFF. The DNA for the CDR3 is TGTGCCAGCTCACCTAGTCCCGGGACAGGGGGCACTGAAGCTTTCTTT.

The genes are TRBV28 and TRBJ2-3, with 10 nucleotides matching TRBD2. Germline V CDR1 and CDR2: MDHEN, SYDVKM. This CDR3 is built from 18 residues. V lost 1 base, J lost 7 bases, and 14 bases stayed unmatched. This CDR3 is CASSLSEGASGGGNTQYF. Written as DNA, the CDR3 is TGTGCCAGCAGTTTATCAGAGGGGGCTAGCGGGGGTGGAAATACGCAGTATTTT.

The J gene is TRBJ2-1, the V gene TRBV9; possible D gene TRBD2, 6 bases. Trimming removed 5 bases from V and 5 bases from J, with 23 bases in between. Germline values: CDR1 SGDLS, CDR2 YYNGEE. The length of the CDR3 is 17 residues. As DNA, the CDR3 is TGTGCCAGCAGAAAAGGGGTGGGGACTGGATTGGACAATGAGCAGTTCTTC. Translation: CASRKGVGTGLDNEQFF.

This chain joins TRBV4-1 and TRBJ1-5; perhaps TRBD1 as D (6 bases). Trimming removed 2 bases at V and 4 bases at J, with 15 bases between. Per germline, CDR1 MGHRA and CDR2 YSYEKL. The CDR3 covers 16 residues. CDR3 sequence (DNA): TGCGCCAGCAGCCAATACAACAGGGATGGAAATCAGCCCCAGCATTTT. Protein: CASSQYNRDGNQPQHF.

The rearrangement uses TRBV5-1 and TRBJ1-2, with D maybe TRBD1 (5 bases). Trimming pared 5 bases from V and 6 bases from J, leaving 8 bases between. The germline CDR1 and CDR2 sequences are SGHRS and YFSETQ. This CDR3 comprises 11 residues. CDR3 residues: CASRTEDGYTF. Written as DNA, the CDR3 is TGCGCCAGCAGGACAGAAGATGGCTACACCTTC.

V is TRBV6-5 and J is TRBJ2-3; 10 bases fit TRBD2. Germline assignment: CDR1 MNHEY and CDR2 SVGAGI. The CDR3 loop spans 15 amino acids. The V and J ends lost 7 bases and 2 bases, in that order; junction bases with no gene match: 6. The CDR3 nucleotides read TGTGCCAGCATGAAGCGGGGGGGAAACACAGATACGCAGTATTTT. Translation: CASMKRGGNTDTQYF.

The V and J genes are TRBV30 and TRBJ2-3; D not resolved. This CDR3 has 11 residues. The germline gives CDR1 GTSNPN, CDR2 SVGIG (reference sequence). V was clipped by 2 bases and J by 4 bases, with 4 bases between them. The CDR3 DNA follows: TGTGCCTGGAGTCGGGCAGATACGCAGTATTTT. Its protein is CAWSRADTQYF.

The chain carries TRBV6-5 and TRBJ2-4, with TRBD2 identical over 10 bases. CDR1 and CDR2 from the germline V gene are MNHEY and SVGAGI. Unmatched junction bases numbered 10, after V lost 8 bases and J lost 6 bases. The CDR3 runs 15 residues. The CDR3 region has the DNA TGTGCCAGCTCGATGGCTAGCGGGGGCCGAAACATTCAGTACTTC. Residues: CASSMASGGRNIQYF.

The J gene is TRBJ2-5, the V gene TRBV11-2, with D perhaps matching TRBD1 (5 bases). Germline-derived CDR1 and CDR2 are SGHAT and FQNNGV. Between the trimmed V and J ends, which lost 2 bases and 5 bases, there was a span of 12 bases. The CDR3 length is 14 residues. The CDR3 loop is CASSLTGQGETQYF. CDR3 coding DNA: TGTGCCAGCAGCTTAACAGGCCAAGGGGAGACCCAGTACTTC.

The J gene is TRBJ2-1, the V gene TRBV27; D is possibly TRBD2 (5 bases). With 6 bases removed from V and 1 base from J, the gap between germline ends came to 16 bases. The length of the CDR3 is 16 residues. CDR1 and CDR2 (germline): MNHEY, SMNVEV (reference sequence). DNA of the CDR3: TGTGCCAGCAGCACTTCCCCGAGAGGGTCCTACAATGAGCAGTTCTTC. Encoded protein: CASSTSPRGSYNEQFF.

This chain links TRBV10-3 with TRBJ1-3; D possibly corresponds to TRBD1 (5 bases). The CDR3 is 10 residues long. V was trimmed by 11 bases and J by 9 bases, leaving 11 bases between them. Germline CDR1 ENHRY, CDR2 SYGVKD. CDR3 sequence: CAPPGPTIYF. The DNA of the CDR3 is TGTGCCCCCCCAGGGCCCACCATATATTTT.